This T cell receptor (beta chain) stems from a study of shared clonotypes between healthy human individuals. General study findings and limits: On the whole, naive subsets had larger estimated richness than memory subsets had. Rarefaction curves obtained for sorted subsets showed sequencing incomplete despite large depth.

CD45RO-negative cells were positively selected for CCR7, leaving out terminally differentiated effector memory CD45RA+ cells. This clone was seen once. Its target is not known. For sorted subsets, 200 ng DNA per replicate equaled 30,000 or so T cell genomes. The method was immunoSEQ multiplex PCR; TCRdb's version includes in-frame clones alone and lacks a portion of them. The sample records about 2.2 million clones, more than 85% being singletons. The V and J ends lost 5 bases and 6 bases respectively, with 19 bases between them. CDR3 length: 15 amino acids. Per germline, CDR1 SGHAT and CDR2 FQDESV (reference sequence).

The sequenced material came from naive CD8+ T cells from PBMCs. This chain links TRBV11-1 with TRBJ1-1, with D tentatively TRBD1 (5 bases). The source of this sequence is a man aged 18 to 30 in good health. Some clones in this sample may be carry-over from other donors' samples. The CDR3 coding sequence is TGTGCCAGCAGCCCCGGGACGGTCTCTGTTCCTGAAGCTTTCTTT. Protein sequence: CASSPGTVSVPEAFF.